This T cell receptor (beta chain) came from a study of control samples from healthy donors and cancer patients. Clones were read by immunoSEQ multiplex PCR, and TCRdb kept only the in-frame ones, dropping some. The table lists fewer than 500,000 clones, around 90% of them singletons, with about 6.3% in the top ten. This clone was seen only once. The V gene's germline CDR1 is MNHEY and CDR2 SVGEGT. With 1 base clipped from V and 6 bases from J, the junction kept 5 bases outside the gene matches. This CDR3 comprises 14 residues. V gene TRBV6-2 or TRBV6-3 combines with J gene TRBJ1-1, with 7 bases matching TRBD1. The sample comprised PBMCs. The receptor comes from a man aged 35-49 years with head and neck cancer. The CDR3 nucleotides read TGTGCCAGCAGTTACTACAGGGGAGGTGCTGAAGCTTTCTTT. It translates to CASSYYRGGAEAFF.